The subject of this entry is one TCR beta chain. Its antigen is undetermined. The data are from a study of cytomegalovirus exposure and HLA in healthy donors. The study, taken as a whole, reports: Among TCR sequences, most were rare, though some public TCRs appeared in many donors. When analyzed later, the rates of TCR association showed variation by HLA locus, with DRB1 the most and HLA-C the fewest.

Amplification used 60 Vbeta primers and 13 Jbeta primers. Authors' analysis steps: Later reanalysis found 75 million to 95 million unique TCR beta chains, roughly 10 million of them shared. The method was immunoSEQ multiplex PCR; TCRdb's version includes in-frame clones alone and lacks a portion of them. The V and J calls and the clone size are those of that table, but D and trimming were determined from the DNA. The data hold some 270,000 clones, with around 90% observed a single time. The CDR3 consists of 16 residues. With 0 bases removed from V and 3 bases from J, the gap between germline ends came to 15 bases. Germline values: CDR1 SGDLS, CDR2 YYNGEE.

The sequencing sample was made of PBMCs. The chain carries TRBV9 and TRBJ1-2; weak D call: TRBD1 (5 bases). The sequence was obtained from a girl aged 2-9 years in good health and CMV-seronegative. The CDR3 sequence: CASSVDGRGTDYGYTF. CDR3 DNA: TGTGCCAGCAGCGTAGATGGGCGGGGGACGGACTATGGCTACACCTTC.